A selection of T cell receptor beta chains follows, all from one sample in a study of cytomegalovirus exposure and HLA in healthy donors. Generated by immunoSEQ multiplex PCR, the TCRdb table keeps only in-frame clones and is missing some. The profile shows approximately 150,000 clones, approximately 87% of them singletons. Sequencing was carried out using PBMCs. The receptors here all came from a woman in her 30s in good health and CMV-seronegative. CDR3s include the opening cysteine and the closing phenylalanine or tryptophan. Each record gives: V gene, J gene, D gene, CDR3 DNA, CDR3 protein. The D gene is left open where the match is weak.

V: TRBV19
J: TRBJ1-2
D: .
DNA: TGTGCCAGTAGTATAGTCCGGACAGCCACTGGCTACACCTTC
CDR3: CASSIVRTATGYTF

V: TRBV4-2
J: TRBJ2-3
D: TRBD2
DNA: TGTGCCAGCAGCCAAGAATCCAGCGGGGGCCCCACAGATACGCAGTATTTT
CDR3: CASSQESSGGPTDTQYF

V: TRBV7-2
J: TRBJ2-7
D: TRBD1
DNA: TGTGCCAGCAGCGCCTCGGGACAGGGGACCTACGAGCAGTACTTC
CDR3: CASSASGQGTYEQYF

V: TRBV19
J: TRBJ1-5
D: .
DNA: TGTGCCAGTAGTATAGATCCCAGGGGTCCCAATCAGCCCCAGCATTTT
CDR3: CASSIDPRGPNQPQHF

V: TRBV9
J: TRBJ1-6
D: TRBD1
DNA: TGTGCCAGCAGCTTGACAGGGGTGGACAATTCACCCCTCCACTTT
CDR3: CASSLTGVDNSPLHF

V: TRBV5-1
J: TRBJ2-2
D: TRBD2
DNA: TGCGCCAGCAGCTTGCTTGTGCAGGGAGGGTCCAACACCGGGGAGCTGTTTTTT
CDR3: CASSLLVQGGSNTGELFF

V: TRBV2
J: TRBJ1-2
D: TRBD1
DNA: TGTGCCAGCAGTGAAGGGACAGGGAGGTTCTATGGCTACACCTTC
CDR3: CASSEGTGRFYGYTF

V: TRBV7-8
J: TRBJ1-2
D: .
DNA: TGTGCCAGCAGCTTAGTAGGTTCGGCCGGCGGTTGGGATGGCTACACCTTC
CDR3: CASSLVGSAGGWDGYTF

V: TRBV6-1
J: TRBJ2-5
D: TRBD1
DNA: TGTGCCAGCAGTGGGGGACAGGGCTTAAAAGAGACCCAGTACTTC
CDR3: CASSGGQGLKETQYF

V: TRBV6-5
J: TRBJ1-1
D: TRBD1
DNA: TGTGCCAGCAGTTCAACCAGGGGGTGGGCGAACACTGAAGCTTTCTTT
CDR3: CASSSTRGWANTEAFF

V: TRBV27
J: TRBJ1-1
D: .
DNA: TGTGCCAGCCACTACCACACTGAAGCTTTCTTT
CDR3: CASHYHTEAFF

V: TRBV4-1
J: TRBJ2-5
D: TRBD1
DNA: TGCGCCAGCAGCCAAGATAGACAGGGAGAGACCCAGTACTTC
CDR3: CASSQDRQGETQYF

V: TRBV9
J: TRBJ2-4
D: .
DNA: TGTGCCAGCAGGGGCCACAGGGACATTCAGTACTTC
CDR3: CASRGHRDIQYF

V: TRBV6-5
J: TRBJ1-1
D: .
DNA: TGTGCCAGCAGTTACTCCCATGGGGGCGCCGAAGCTTTCTTT
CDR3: CASSYSHGGAEAFF

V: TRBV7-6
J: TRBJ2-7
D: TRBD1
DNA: TGTGCCAGCAGCGCCGGACAGGGCTCCTACGAGCAGTACTTC
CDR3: CASSAGQGSYEQYF

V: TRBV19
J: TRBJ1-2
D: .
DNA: TGTGCCAGTAGTATCGGGACACGGGGCGATTATGGCTACACCTTC
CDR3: CASSIGTRGDYGYTF

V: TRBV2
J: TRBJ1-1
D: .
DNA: TGTGCCAGTAGCAGGGGCTATACTGAAGCTTTCTTT
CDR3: CASSRGYTEAFF

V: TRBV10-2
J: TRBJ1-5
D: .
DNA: TGCGCCAGCAGTGAGTCTACGCCCCGGAGGCAGCATAGCAATCAGCCCCAGCATTTT
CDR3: CASSESTPRRQHSNQPQHF

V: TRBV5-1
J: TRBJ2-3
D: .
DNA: TGCGCCAGCAGCCGACCGGGGGTTAGCACAGATACGCAGTATTTT
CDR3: CASSRPGVSTDTQYF

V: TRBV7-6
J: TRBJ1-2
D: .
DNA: TGTGCCAGCAGCGCCCCTTACTCTAAAGGCTACACCTTC
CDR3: CASSAPYSKGYTF

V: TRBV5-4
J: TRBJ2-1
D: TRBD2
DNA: TGTGCCAGCAGCGAACTAGCGGGGATCAATGAGCAGTTCTTC
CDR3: CASSELAGINEQFF

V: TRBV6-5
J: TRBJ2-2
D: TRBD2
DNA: TGTGCCAGCAGTCCCTGGCGGGGGGACACCGGGGAGCTGTTTTTT
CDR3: CASSPWRGDTGELFF

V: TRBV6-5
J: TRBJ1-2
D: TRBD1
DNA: TGTGCCAGCAGCCCGGACAGGGTTCGGTATGGCTACACCTTC
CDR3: CASSPDRVRYGYTF